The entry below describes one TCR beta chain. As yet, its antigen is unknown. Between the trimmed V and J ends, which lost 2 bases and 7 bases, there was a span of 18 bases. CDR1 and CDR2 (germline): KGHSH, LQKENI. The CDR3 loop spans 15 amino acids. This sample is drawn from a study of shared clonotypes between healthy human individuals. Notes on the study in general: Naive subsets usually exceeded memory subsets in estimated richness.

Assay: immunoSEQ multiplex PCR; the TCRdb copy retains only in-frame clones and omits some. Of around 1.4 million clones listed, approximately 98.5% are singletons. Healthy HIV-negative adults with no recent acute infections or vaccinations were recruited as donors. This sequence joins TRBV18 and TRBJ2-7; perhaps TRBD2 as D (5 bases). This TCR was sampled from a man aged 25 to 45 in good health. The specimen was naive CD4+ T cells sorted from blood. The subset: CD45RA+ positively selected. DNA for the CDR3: TGTGCCAGCTCACCAGAGGAGGTCTGGGTGGATGAGCAGTACTTC. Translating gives CASSPEEVWVDEQYF. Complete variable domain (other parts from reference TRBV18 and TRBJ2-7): NAGVMQNPRHLVRRRGQEARLRCSPMKGHSHVYWYRQLPEEGLKFMVYLQKENIIDESGMPKERFSAEFPKEGPSILRIQQVVRGDSAAYFCASSPEEVWVDEQYFGPGTRLTVT.